This TCR beta chain was retrieved from a study of post-analysis software for immune sequencing data (dated by TCRdb to between 2015 and 2016). At the level of the whole study: Disease courses on record covered relapsing-remitting, secondary progressive and progressive-relapsing multiple sclerosis, though some patients had no subtype annotation. Patient repertoires were compared against ten to eleven previously published healthy control repertoires from donors aged 6 to 25 years. A subset of samples was prepared in parallel using single-end sample barcoding, then pooled and co-amplified after Illumina adapter ligation. Study-wide conclusions, independent of this receptor: The control group was slightly older than the multiple sclerosis patient group. Normalized Chao1 diversity was significantly lower in multiple sclerosis patients than controls, suggesting substantial peripheral T-cell clonal expansion. When samples were clustered directly using the F measure, samples prepared in the same batch co-clustered strongly, which prompted a batch-effect correction.

To demonstrate the VDJtools post-analysis software, TCR beta repertoires were profiled from the peripheral blood of more than ten young patients with multiple sclerosis. The multiple sclerosis patients were children and adolescents ranging in age from roughly 6 to 15 years. Comments on this clonotype: This receptor's antigen is unknown. Qualities for individual bases were not recorded, and no much larger clone is one base off.

The library was built by means of PCR. The sequencing machine was an Illumina HiSeq 2500. Unique molecular identifiers were incorporated into TCR beta cDNA libraries to reduce PCR and sequencing biases. Roughly 0.5 million cDNA molecules were obtained per 1 to 10 million input T cells, so each molecule approximated one T cell. The patient libraries were prepared and sequenced using the same protocol as the earlier healthy control dataset. Within a given batch, samples were prepared together, multiplexed and sequenced on the same HiSeq lane. On the authors' methods: MIGEC handled the raw barcoded reads, throwing out single-read molecular identifier groups before consensus assembly and CDR3 extraction. Clonotype tables were post-analysed with VDJtools, and diversity was normalized by down-sampling all datasets to the smallest sample size. In repertoire overlap clustering, CDR3 amino acid sequences, but not nucleotide sequences, were matched to correct batch-related cross-sample contamination. TCRdb ran its own pipeline on the public reads, namely fastp trimming at Q25 and MiXCR clone calling, and kept in-frame beta chains. Each CDR3 protein appears once, grouped with its most common genes and DNA. These V and J calls derive from TCRdb rather than the authors' analysis. The sample table lists fewer than 700,000 distinct CDR3 sequences, 44% of them with a count of one. In total, the top ten clones hold roughly 1.7% of the sample.

Sequences were obtained from blood. The clonotype was recovered from a girl aged 10 to 17 with multiple sclerosis.

The CDR3 region has the sequence CSAIDMSSLTDTQYF. The nucleotides are TGCAGTGCTATAGACATGTCTAGCCTCACAGATACGCAGTATTTT. The V and J segments used are TRBV20-1 and TRBJ2-3; TRBD2 is a weak D gene call, 5 bases matching. The CDR3 goes from the cysteine to the phenylalanine over 15 residues. The entry retains the CDR3 DNA only, 45 bases that are in frame from base 1. CDR1 DFQATT and CDR2 SNEGSKA are derived from the germline V gene (reference sequence). A distance of 16 bases separates the germline ends of V and J, which lose 4 bases and 2 bases respectively.